This entry is about one T cell receptor beta chain. Its antigen is unknown. The data originate from a study of graft-versus-host responses after intestinal transplantation. For the study at large: Recipients obtained multivisceral, liver-intestinal, or isolated intestinal transplants.

The authors processed graft tissue to release intraepithelial and lamina propria lymphocytes. Findings of the study overall: Recipient marrow held GvH clones, some first seen in ileum or blood. Across patients carrying graft-donor T cell macrochimerism, allografts held high graft-versus-host to host-versus-graft clonal ratios.

The method was immunoSEQ multiplex PCR; TCRdb's version includes in-frame clones alone and lacks a portion of them. The table has about 7,700 clones, around 74% seen once. The V gene lost 2 bases and the J gene lost 6 bases, with 16 bases spanning the gap. The germline V gene encodes CDR1 MNHNY and CDR2 SVGAGI (reference sequence). CDR3 size: 15 residues. Source: ileum tissue, taken approximately 220 days after intestinal transplant. The receptor's source is a human patient who received an intestinal transplant, so some T cells may come from the graft donor. V and J are TRBV6-6 and TRBJ1-1; weak D call: TRBD1 (6 bases). CDR3 protein: CASSYGYHRDPEAFF. The CDR3 DNA sequence: TGTGCCAGCAGTTACGGATATCACAGGGATCCTGAAGCTTTCTTT.